One sample yielded the 7 T cell receptor beta chains listed below, sequenced in a study of cytomegalovirus exposure and HLA in healthy donors. Generated by immunoSEQ multiplex PCR, the TCRdb table keeps only in-frame clones and is missing some. The table records approximately 300,000 clones, 80% to 90% of them present only once. The sample was PBMCs. Receptors originate from a woman between 18 and 29 years old in good health and CMV-seronegative.

This sequence joins TRBV4-3 and TRBJ2-6; maybe TRBD2 (5 bases). CDR1 and CDR2 (germline): LGHNA, YSLEER. The CDR3 length is 19 residues. Trimming left V 1 base short and J 4 bases short, with 20 bases between. Here the CDR3 reads CASSQVGVRESLGANVLTF. The CDR3 bases are TGCGCCAGCAGCCAAGTGGGAGTTCGGGAATCTCTAGGGGCCAACGTCCTGACTTTC.

Only one count was recorded for this clone. CDR3 protein: CASSQGGRAETQYF. DNA of the CDR3: TGTGCCAGCTCGCAAGGGGGCCGTGCGGAGACCCAGTACTTC. This rearrangement joins TRBV28 to TRBJ2-5; 7 bases are a match to TRBD1. The CDR3 is 14 amino acids. The ends lost 8 bases at V and 5 bases at J; junction bases unmatched: 11. CDR1 and CDR2 (germline): MDHEN, SYDVKM.

V gene TRBV18 combines with J gene TRBJ1-5, with 7 bases identical to TRBD1. The CDR3 consists of 15 residues. CDR1 is KGHSH and CDR2 is LQKENI in the germline V gene. The V gene end was trimmed by 6 bases and the J gene end by 2 bases; junction bases not matched to a gene: 7. CDR3 nucleotides: TGTGCCAGCTCGGAGACAGGGTTTGGCAATCAGCCCCAGCATTTT. It translates to CASSETGFGNQPQHF.

The count of this clone is one. At one end the junction does not follow the germline gene, possibly because of a read error. The CDR3: CSAEGGQNTEAFF. Written as DNA, the CDR3 is TGCAGCGCTGAAGGGGGACAGAACACTGAAGCTTTCTTT. The rearrangement uses TRBV29-1 and TRBJ1-1; tentative D call: TRBD1 (6 bases). The CDR3 extends over 13 amino acids. The germline V gene has CDR1 SQVTM and CDR2 ANQGSEA.

The chain combines TRBV11-2 with TRBJ2-5, with D uncertain. With 4 bases removed from V and 2 bases from J, the gap between germline ends came to 14 bases. Per germline, CDR1 SGHAT and CDR2 FQNNGV. The CDR3 sequence is 15 residues long. CDR3 amino acids: CASSSALADQETQYF. CDR3 nucleotides: TGTGCCAGCAGCTCAGCCTTGGCGGATCAAGAGACCCAGTACTTC.

Here the CDR3 reads CASSFLADTGGTDTQYF. The CDR3 region has the DNA TGTGCCAGCAGCTTCTTAGCGGATACGGGTGGTACAGATACGCAGTATTTT. The V call is TRBV7-2, the J call TRBJ2-3; D is possibly TRBD2 (6 bases). From germline, CDR1 is SGHTA and CDR2 FQGNSA. Trimming shortened V by 3 bases and J by 3 bases, and 19 bases separated the two germline ends. This CDR3 comprises 17 residues.

About this clone itself: At one of its ends the junction is not consistent with the germline gene, which may arise from a read error. This sequence joins TRBV7-7 and TRBJ2-1; weak D call: TRBD1 (7 bases). The germline CDR1 and CDR2 sequences are SSHAT and FNYEAQ (reference sequence). CDR3 length equals 13 residues. CDR3 DNA sequence: TGTGCTAGCAGCCCGCAGGGGGGCTATGAGCAGTTCTTC. Translated: CASSPQGGYEQFF.